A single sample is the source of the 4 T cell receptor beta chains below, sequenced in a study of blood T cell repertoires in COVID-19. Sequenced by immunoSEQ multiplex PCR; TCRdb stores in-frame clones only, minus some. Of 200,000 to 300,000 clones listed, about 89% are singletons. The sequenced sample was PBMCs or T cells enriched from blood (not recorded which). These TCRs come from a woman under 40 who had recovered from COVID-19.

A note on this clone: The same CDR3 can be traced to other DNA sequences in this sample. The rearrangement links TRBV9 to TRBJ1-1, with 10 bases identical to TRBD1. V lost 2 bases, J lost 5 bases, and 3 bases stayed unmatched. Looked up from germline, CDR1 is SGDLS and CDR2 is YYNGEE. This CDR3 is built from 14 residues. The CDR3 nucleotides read TGTGCCAGCAGCGTGGGGGACAGGGGTACTGAAGCTTTCTTT. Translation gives CASSVGDRGTEAFF.

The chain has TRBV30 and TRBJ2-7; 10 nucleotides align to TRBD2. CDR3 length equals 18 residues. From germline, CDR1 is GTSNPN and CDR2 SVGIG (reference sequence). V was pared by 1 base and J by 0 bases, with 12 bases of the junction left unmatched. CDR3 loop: CAWSGLAGVTPSSYEQYF. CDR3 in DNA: TGTGCCTGGAGTGGACTAGCGGGCGTAACCCCGAGCTCCTACGAGCAGTACTTC.

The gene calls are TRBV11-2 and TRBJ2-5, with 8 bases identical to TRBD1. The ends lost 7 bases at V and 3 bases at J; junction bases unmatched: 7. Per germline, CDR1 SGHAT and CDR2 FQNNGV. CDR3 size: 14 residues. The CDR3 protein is CASIGRGREETQYF. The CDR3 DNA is TGTGCCAGCATTGGCAGGGGGCGCGAAGAGACCCAGTACTTC.

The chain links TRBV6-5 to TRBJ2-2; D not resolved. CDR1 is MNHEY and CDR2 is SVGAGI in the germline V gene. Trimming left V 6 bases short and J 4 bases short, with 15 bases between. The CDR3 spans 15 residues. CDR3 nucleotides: TGTGCCAGCAGCGCCCTTGACACTTTCACCGGGGAGCTGTTTTTT. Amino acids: CASSALDTFTGELFF.